This TCR beta chain originates from a study of blood T cell repertoires in COVID-19. In the study overall: Whether acute or convalescent, the COVID-19 samples came from the United States, Italy and Spain.

Repertoires were generated with immunoSEQ multiplex PCR, while TCRdb's copy carries only in-frame clones and drops some. The sample lists fewer than 15,000 clones, roughly 89% occurring once. From germline, CDR1 is LGHDT and CDR2 YNNKEL (reference sequence). The CDR3 length is 14 residues. The junction had 8 bases not matched to a gene; V was cut back by 1 base and J by 9 bases. The chain links TRBV3-1 (or the pseudogene TRBV3-2) to TRBJ2-7; TRBD1 matches at 8 bases. The sequenced sample consisted of peripheral blood. The origin of this receptor is a human donor with active COVID-19. The donor label of this sample is uncertain. The CDR3, as DNA: TGTGCCAGCAGCCAAGTGGACAGGGTATATGTGCAGTACTTC. It is translated as CASSQVDRVYVQYF.